Shown below are 22 T cell receptor beta chains from a single sample sequenced in a study of immune evolution from preneoplasia to lung adenocarcinoma. The table came from immunoSEQ multiplex PCR; TCRdb's copy has only in-frame clones and leaves some out. The repertoire holds 3,500 to 4,500 clones, around four fifths seen once, with approximately 14% in the top ten. Sequencing was performed on FFPE adjacent normal lung tissue. The source is a person aged 55-85 years with lung adenocarcinoma.

V and J are TRBV28 and TRBJ1-3; D possibly corresponds to TRBD1 (5 bases). Trimming shortened V by 8 bases and J by 5 bases, and 10 bases separated the two germline ends. CDR1 and CDR2 (germline): MDHEN, SYDVKM. The CDR3 extends over 12 amino acids. The chain's CDR3 is CASRQLRNTIYF. The CDR3, as DNA: TGTGCCAGCCGACAGCTGAGAAACACCATATATTTT.

The rearrangement uses TRBV5-1 and TRBJ2-6; unclear D gene. Germline assignment: CDR1 SGHRS and CDR2 YFSETQ. CDR3 size: 14 residues. V was cut by 0 bases and J by 1 base, with 2 bases left in between. CDR3 in amino acids: CASSLASGANVLTF. The DNA of the CDR3 is TGCGCCAGCAGCTTGGCTTCTGGGGCCAACGTCCTGACTTTC.

V usage is TRBV9 and J usage is TRBJ2-3; 10 bases line up with TRBD2. Germline loops: CDR1 SGDLS, CDR2 YYNGEE. This CDR3 contains 16 residues. Trimming cost V 1 base and J 0 bases; bases outside gene matches: 2. This CDR3 is CASSVTSGDSTDTQYF. CDR3 sequence (DNA): TGTGCCAGCAGCGTAACTAGCGGGGATAGCACAGATACGCAGTATTTT. The variable domain in full, with the rest retrieved from reference TRBV9 and TRBJ2-3, is DSGVTQTPKHLITATGQRVTLRCSPRSGDLSVYWYQQSLDQGLQFLIQYYNGEERAKGNILERFSAQQFPDLHSELNLSSLELGDSALYFCASSVTSGDSTDTQYFGPGTRLTVL.

The V call is TRBV9, the J call TRBJ2-5; 7 bases align to TRBD2. CDR1 and CDR2 from the germline V gene are SGDLS and YYNGEE. V was clipped by 4 bases and J by 5 bases; unmatched bases: 5. The CDR3 sequence is 13 residues long. CDR3 sequence: CASSRGGTETQYF. The CDR3 DNA follows: TGTGCCAGCAGCCGGGGAGGGACGGAGACCCAGTACTTC.

This clone occurred a few times. As DNA, the CDR3 is TGCAGTGCTAGTGAAGGGCATGGCTACACCTTC. Translated: CSASEGHGYTF. J is TRBJ1-2 and V is TRBV20-1; D gene uncertain. V was clipped by 3 bases and J by 6 bases, with 8 bases between them. Germline V gene data show CDR1 as DFQATT and CDR2 as SNEGSKA (reference sequence). This CDR3 is built from 11 residues.

This chain uses TRBV7-2 with TRBJ2-5; D gene ambiguous. Trimming cost V 4 bases and J 6 bases, with 6 bases left between them. Germline V lookup: CDR1 SGHTA, CDR2 FQGNSA. The CDR3 consists of 11 residues. The CDR3 sequence is CASSSRQTQYF. In DNA form, the CDR3 reads TGTGCCAGCAGCTCTAGGCAGACCCAGTACTTC.

This clone was picked up a small number of times. The V and J genes are TRBV11-2 and TRBJ1-1; possible D gene TRBD1, 5 bases. CDR1 and CDR2 (germline): SGHAT, FQNNGV. This CDR3 comprises 12 residues. V lost 1 base and J 14 bases, leaving 14 bases between the germline ends. The CDR3, as DNA: TGTGCCAGCAGCTTAGGCACGGGACTTACGTTCTTT. Amino acids: CASSLGTGLTFF.

Concerning this clone itself: The sample contains more than one DNA sequence encoding this CDR3. The J gene is TRBJ2-1, the V gene TRBV15; D perhaps matches TRBD2 (6 bases). Trimming removed 0 bases from V and 5 bases from J, with 8 bases in between. The CDR3 spans 14 residues. Germline CDR1 reads LNHNV; CDR2 reads YYDKDF (reference sequence). This CDR3 reads CATSRDGGNNEQFF. The CDR3 DNA reads as TGTGCCACCAGCAGAGATGGAGGGAACAATGAGCAGTTCTTC.

This chain links TRBV13 with TRBJ2-1; D is perhaps TRBD2 (6 bases). V lost 5 bases, J lost 2 bases, and 13 bases lay in between. The CDR3 is made up of 15 amino acids. Germline V CDR1 and CDR2: PRHDT, FYEKMQ (reference sequence). CDR3 nucleotides: TGTGCCAGCAGCACCAGGGACTCTGCCTACAATGAGCAGTTCTTC. Protein sequence: CASSTRDSAYNEQFF. The whole variable domain, remainder taken from reference TRBV13 and TRBJ2-1, is AAGVIQSPRHLIKEKRETATLKCYPIPRHDTVYWYQQGPGQDPQFLISFYEKMQSDKGSIPDRFSAQQFSDYHSELNMSSLELGDSALYFCASSTRDSAYNEQFFGPGTRLTVL.

CDR3 sequence (DNA): TGTGCCAGCAGCTTAGGGCAGCTTCAAGAGACCCAGTACTTC. Protein: CASSLGQLQETQYF. The chain couples TRBV7-2 to TRBJ2-5, with D uncertain. The CDR3 has 14 residues. Germline CDR1 SGHTA, CDR2 FQGNSA. Trimming took off 1 base at V and 2 bases at J, with 8 bases between the two ends. The full variable domain, with the rest looked up from reference TRBV7-2 and TRBJ2-5, is GAGVSQSPSNKVTEKGKDVELRCDPISGHTALYWYRQSLGQGLEFLIYFQGNSAPDKSGLPSDRFSAERTGGSVSTLTIQRTQQEDSAVYLCASSLGQLQETQYFGPGTRLLVL.

The CDR3 region is CASSEAQGGEQYF. The CDR3 bases are TGTGCCAGCAGTGAAGCCCAGGGAGGGGAGCAGTACTTC. The chain has TRBV6-1 and TRBJ2-7, with TRBD2 matching 7 bases. J was trimmed by 7 bases and V by 0 bases; bases with no gene match: 3. Germline values: CDR1 MNHNS, CDR2 SASEGT. The CDR3 is made up of 13 amino acids.

The CDR3, as DNA: TGTGCCAGCAGCCAAGAGGTTGGCTACACCTTC. Its protein is CASSQEVGYTF. The chain carries TRBV4-2 and TRBJ1-2; D uncertain. The CDR3 is made up of 11 amino acids. The V and J ends lost 0 bases and 7 bases respectively, with 3 bases between them. Germline CDR1 is LGHNA and CDR2 is YNFKEQ.

The rearrangement links TRBV11-2 to TRBJ2-5, with 8 bases matching TRBD1. Germline-derived CDR1 and CDR2 are SGHAT and FQNNGV. The CDR3 contains 13 residues. J gave up 5 bases and V 5 bases, and 4 bases lay outside the gene matches. DNA of the CDR3: TGTGCCAGCAGCCCGGACAGGGAGGAGACCCAGTACTTC. Translating gives CASSPDREETQYF.

The J gene is TRBJ1-2, the V gene TRBV4-3; D uncertain. The germline V gene encodes CDR1 LGHNA and CDR2 YSLEER. Deletions cut 2 bases from V and 1 base from J, with 8 bases between. This CDR3 is built from 14 residues. The CDR3 nucleotides read TGCGCCAGCAGCCAATCGACATTTAACTATGGCTACACCTTC. Translation gives CASSQSTFNYGYTF.

V gene TRBV29-1 combines with J gene TRBJ1-3; D gene uncertain. Germline-derived CDR1 and CDR2 are SQVTM and ANQGSEA. The CDR3 extends over 12 amino acids. V gave up 7 bases and J gave up 1 base, with 8 bases separating them. The DNA for the CDR3 is TGCAGCGCTGAGGGTTCTGGAAACACCATATATTTT. Translated, it gives CSAEGSGNTIYF.

V and J are TRBV5-1 and TRBJ2-4; 11 positions match TRBD2. The V and J ends lost 4 bases and 8 bases, in that order; junction bases with no gene match: 5. CDR3 length equals 14 residues. CDR1 SGHRS and CDR2 YFSETQ come from the germline V gene. For the CDR3, the DNA is TGCGCCAGCAGCCTACTAGCGGGAGCATACATTCAGTACTTC. This gives the protein CASSLLAGAYIQYF.

The chain joins TRBV21-1 to TRBJ1-5. TRBV21-1 is recorded as a pseudogene. The CDR3 spans 16 residues. This CDR3 is CASSKVGGRRAQPQHF. The DNA of the CDR3 is TGTGCCAGCAGCAAAGTGGGGGGCCGACGGGCCCAGCCCCAGCATTTT.

J is TRBJ1-1 and V is TRBV5-1; D is ambiguous. V was trimmed by 5 bases and J by 1 base, leaving 9 bases between them. CDR3 length: 13 amino acids. The V gene's germline CDR1 is SGHRS and CDR2 YFSETQ. The CDR3 sequence is CASRGGGNTEAFF. The CDR3 DNA reads as TGCGCCAGCAGGGGCGGAGGGAACACTGAAGCTTTCTTT.

This clone has only a few counts. The V call is TRBV7-8, the J call TRBJ2-1, with a possible D match to TRBD2 (6 bases). The germline V and J ends were trimmed by 1 base and 0 bases, with 16 bases remaining between them. The CDR3 is 18 amino acids. Germline CDR1 and CDR2: SGHVS and FQNEAQ. For the CDR3, the DNA is TGTGCCAGCAGCTTAGGGGGAGGATGGAGGAACTCCTACAATGAGCAGTTCTTC. As protein: CASSLGGGWRNSYNEQFF.

V gene TRBV15 combines with J gene TRBJ2-7; D is ambiguous. Trimming shortened V by 4 bases and J by 9 bases, and 13 bases separated the two germline ends. Germline V lookup: CDR1 LNHNV, CDR2 YYDKDF (reference sequence). This CDR3 spans 12 amino acids. In DNA, the CDR3 is TGTGCCACCAGCACCCCATTCGGTACGCAGTACTTC. Encoded protein: CATSTPFGTQYF.

This chain connects TRBV14 to TRBJ1-2; D is possibly TRBD1 (6 bases). Germline V lookup: CDR1 SGHDN, CDR2 FVKESK. This CDR3 spans 12 amino acids. Deletions cut 0 bases from V and 14 bases from J, with 13 bases between. This CDR3 reads CASSQDYGGNTF. As DNA, the CDR3 is TGTGCCAGCAGCCAAGATTACGGGGGCAATACCTTC.

This clone was seen only a few times. V gene TRBV5-1 combines with J gene TRBJ2-1, with 7 bases aligning to TRBD2. The CDR3 consists of 15 residues. With 5 bases clipped from V and 3 bases from J, the junction kept 8 bases outside the gene matches. Germline CDR1 is SGHRS and CDR2 is YFSETQ. This chain's CDR3 is CASSHSGSGYNEQFF. DNA of the CDR3: TGCGCCAGCAGTCATAGCGGGTCCGGCTACAATGAGCAGTTCTTC.